The sequence of this TCR beta chain was determined in a study of response to subunit inactivated influenza vaccine. Study-level results: Only a handful of new T cells, the authors suggested, are recruited with each seasonal influenza vaccination.

MiXCR, applied by TCRdb to the RT-PCR reads, yields one record per CDR3 protein. The sample consists of about 300,000 distinct CDR3 sequences, about 20% of them appearing once. This clonotype was picked up a small number of times. Its antigen is still unknown. Trimming stripped 3 bases from V and 2 bases from J, with 6 bases between. Germline V gene lookup returns CDR1 DFQATT and CDR2 SNEGSKA (reference sequence). CDR3 length: 12 amino acids. The sample consisted of PBMCs from blood, taken approximately 22 months after vaccination. The chain combines TRBV20-1 with TRBJ2-3; no reliable D call. The receptor was isolated from a man aged 50-75 years who received an inactivated influenza vaccine. The CDR3 is CSASQATDTQYF. DNA for the CDR3: TGCAGTGCTAGCCAGGCCACAGATACGCAGTATTTT.